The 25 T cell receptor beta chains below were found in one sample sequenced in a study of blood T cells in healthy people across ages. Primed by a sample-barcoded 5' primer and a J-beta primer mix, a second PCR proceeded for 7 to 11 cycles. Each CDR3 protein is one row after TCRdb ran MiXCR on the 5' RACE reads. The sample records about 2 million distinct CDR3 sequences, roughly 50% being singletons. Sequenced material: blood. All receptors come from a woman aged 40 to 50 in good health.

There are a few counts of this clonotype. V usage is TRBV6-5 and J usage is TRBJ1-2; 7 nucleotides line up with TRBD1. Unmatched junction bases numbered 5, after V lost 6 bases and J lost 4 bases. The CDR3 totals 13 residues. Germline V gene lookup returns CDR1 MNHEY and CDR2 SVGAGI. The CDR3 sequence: CASRKGQTYGYTF. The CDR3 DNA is TGTGCCAGCAGAAAGGGACAGACCTATGGCTACACCTTC.

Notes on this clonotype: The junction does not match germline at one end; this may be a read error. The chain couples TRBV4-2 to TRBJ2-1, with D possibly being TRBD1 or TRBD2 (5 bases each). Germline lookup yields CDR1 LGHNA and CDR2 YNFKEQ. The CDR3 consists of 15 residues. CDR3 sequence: CASSQDTGLYNGQFF. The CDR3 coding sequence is TGTGCCAGCAGCCAAGATACGGGGCTCTACAATGGGCAGTTCTTC.

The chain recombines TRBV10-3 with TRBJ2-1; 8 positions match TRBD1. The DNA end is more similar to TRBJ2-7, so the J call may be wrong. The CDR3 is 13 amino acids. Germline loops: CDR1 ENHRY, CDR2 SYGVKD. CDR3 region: CAIHRGWTNEQYF. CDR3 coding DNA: TGTGCCATTCACAGGGGGTGGACCAATGAGCAGTACTTC.

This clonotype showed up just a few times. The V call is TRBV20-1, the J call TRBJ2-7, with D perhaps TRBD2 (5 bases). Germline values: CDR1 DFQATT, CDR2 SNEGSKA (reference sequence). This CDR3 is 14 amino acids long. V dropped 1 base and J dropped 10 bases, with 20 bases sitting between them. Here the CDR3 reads CSARGTGLRVTQYF. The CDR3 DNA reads TGCAGTGCTAGAGGGACCGGACTTCGGGTAACCCAGTACTTC.

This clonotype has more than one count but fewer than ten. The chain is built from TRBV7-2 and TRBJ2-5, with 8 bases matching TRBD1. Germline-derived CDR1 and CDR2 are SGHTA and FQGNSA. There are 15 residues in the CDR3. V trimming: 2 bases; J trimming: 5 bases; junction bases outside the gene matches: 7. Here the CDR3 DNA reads TGTGCCAGCAGCTTATCTAGGACAGGGTTGGAGACCCAGTACTTC. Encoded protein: CASSLSRTGLETQYF.

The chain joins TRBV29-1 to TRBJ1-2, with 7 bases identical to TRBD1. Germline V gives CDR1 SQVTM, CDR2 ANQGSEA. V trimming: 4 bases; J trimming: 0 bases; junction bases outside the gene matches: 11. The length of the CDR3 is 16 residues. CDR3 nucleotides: TGCAGCGTTGCACCGCAGACAGGGACCTCTAACTATGGCTACACCTTC. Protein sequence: CSVAPQTGTSNYGYTF.

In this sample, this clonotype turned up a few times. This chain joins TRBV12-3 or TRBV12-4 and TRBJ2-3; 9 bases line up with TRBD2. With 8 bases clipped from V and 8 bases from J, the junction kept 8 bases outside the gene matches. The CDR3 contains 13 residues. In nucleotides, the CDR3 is TGTGCCAGCCGCGGGACTAGCCTCGGTACGCAGTATTTT. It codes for CASRGTSLGTQYF.

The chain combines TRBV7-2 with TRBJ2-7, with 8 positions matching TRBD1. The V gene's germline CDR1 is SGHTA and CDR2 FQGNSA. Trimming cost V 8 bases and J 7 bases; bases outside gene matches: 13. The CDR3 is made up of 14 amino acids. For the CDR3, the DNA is TGTGCCAGCGGAAAGGACAGGGTCTTGAGTGAGCAGTACTTC. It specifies CASGKDRVLSEQYF. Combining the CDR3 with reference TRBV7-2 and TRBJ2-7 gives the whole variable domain GAGVSQSPSNKVTEKGKDVELRCDPISGHTALYWYRQSLGQGLEFLIYFQGNSAPDKSGLPSDRFSAERTGGSVSTLTIQRTQQEDSAVYLCASGKDRVLSEQYFGPGTRLTVT.

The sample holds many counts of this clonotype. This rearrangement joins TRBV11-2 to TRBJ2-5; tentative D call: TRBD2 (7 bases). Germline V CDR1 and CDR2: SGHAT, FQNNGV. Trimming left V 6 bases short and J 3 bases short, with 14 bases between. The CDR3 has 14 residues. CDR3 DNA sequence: TGTGCCAGCAGTTTATTAGGGGGGGAAGAGACCCAGTACTTC. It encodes CASSLLGGEETQYF.

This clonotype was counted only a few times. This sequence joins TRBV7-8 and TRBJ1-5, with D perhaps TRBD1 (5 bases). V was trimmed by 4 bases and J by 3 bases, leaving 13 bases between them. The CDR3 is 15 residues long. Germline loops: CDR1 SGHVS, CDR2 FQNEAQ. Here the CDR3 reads CASSSTGTINQPQHF. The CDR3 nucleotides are TGTGCCAGCAGCTCTACCGGGACTATCAATCAGCCCCAGCATTTT.

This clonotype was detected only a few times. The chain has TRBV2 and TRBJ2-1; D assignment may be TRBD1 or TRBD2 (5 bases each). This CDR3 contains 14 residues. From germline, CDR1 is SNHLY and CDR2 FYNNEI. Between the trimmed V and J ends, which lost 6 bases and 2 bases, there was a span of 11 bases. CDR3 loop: CASRTTAAYNEQFF. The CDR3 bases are TGTGCCAGCAGGACGACAGCGGCCTACAATGAGCAGTTCTTC. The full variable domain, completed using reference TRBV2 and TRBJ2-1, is EPEVTQTPSHQVTQMGQEVILRCVPISNHLYFYWYRQILGQKVEFLVSFYNNEISEKSEIFDDQFSVERPDGSNFTLKIRSTKLEDSAMYFCASRTTAAYNEQFFGPGTRLTVL.

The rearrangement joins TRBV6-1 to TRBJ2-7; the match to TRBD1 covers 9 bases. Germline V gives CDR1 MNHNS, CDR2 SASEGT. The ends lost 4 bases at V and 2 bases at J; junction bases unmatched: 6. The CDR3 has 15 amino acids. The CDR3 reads CASSGPDRGTYEQYF. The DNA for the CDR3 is TGTGCCAGCAGTGGACCAGACAGGGGGACCTACGAGCAGTACTTC.

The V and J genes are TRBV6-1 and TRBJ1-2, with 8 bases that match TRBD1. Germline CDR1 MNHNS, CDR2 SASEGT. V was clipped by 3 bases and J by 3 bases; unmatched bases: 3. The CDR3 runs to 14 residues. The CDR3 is CASSDRGLYYGYTF. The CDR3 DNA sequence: TGTGCCAGCAGTGACAGGGGGCTTTACTATGGCTACACCTTC.

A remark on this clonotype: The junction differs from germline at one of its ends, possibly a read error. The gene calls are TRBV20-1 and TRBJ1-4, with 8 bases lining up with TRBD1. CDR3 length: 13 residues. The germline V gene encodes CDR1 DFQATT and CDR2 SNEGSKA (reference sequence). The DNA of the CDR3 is TGCCGTGCTAACAGGGGGAATAATGAAAAACTGTTTTTT. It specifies CRANRGNNEKLFF.

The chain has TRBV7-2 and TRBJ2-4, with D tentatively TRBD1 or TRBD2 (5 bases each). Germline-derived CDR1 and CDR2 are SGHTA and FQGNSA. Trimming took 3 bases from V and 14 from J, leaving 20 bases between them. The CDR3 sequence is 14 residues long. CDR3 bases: TGTGCCAGCAGCTTTACGGTATCGAGGGGCCCCGAGTACTTC. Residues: CASSFTVSRGPEYF.

The CDR3 sequence: CASSQETSGGRFSYNEQYF. The CDR3 DNA is TGCGCCAGCAGCCAAGAGACTAGCGGGGGTAGATTCTCCTACAATGAGCAGTACTTC. The V and J genes are TRBV4-3 and TRBJ2-1, with TRBD2 matching 12 bases. The DNA end is a closer match to TRBJ2-7, so the J assignment may be wrong. The CDR3 has 19 amino acids. Germline V lookup: CDR1 LGHNA, CDR2 YSLEER.

The CDR3 reads CASSFIPGQGPRGIQYF. The CDR3 coding sequence is TGTGCCAGCAGCTTTATCCCGGGACAGGGGCCAAGGGGCATTCAGTACTTC. The rearrangement joins TRBV7-2 to TRBJ2-4; 10 bases line up with TRBD1. From germline, CDR1 is SGHTA and CDR2 FQGNSA. The CDR3 is made up of 17 amino acids. The trim removed 3 bases at V and 9 bases at J, leaving 14 bases unmatched.

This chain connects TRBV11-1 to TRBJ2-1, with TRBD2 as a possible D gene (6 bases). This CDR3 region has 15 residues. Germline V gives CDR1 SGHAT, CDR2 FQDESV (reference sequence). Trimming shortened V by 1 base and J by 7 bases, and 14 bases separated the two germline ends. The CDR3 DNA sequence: TGTGCCAGCAGCTTAGGTTTAGCGGACGGGAATGAGCAGTTCTTC. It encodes CASSLGLADGNEQFF.

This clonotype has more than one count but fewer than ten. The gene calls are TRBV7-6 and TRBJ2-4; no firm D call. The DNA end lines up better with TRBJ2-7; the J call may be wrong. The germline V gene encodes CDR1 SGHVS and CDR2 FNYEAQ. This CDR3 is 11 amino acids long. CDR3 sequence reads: CASSSNREQYF. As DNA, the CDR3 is TGTGCCAGCAGCTCCAATCGCGAGCAGTACTTC.

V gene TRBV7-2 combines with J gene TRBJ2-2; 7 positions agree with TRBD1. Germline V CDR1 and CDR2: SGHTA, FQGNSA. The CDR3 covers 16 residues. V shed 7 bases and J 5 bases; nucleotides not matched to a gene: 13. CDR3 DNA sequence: TGTGCCAGCAACTTGCCTCCGGGACAGTTGACCGGGGAGCTGTTTTTT. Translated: CASNLPPGQLTGELFF.

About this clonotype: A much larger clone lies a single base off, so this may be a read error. CDR3 sequence (DNA): TGTGCCAGCAGCCACACCGGGACGGCCTCCTACGAGCGGTACTTC. Residues: CASSHTGTASYERYF. This sequence joins TRBV13 and TRBJ2-7; TRBD1 or TRBD2 may be the D gene (5 bases each). There are 15 residues in the CDR3. Germline values: CDR1 PRHDT, CDR2 FYEKMQ (reference sequence).

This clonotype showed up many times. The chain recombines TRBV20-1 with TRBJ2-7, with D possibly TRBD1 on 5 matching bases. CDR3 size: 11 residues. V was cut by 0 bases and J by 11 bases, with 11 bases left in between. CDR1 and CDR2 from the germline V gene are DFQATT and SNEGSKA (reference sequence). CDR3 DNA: TGCAGTGCTAGAGATTCTCTCAGGGAGTACTTC. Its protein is CSARDSLREYF.

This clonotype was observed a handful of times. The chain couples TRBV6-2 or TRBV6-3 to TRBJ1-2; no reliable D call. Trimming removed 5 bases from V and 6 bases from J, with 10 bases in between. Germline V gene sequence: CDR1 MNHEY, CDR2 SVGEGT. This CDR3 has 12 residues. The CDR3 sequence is CASSTPGNGYTF. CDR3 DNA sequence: TGTGCCAGCAGTACCCCCGGGAATGGCTACACCTTC.

In DNA form, the CDR3 reads TGTGCCAGCAGCCTAAGGGCAGGGGTGGAAGATACGCAGTATTTT. Translating gives CASSLRAGVEDTQYF. V gene TRBV27 combines with J gene TRBJ2-3, with a tentative D call TRBD1 (6 bases). Germline V gene sequence: CDR1 MNHEY, CDR2 SMNVEV (reference sequence). V was shortened by 6 bases and J by 5 bases, with 18 bases between the two germline ends. The CDR3 contains 15 residues.

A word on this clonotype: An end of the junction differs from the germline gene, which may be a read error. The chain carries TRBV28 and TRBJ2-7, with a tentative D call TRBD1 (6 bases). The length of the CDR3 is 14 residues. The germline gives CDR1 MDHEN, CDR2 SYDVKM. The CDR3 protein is CASSAWDNSYEQYF. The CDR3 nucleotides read TGTGCCAGCAGTGCCTGGGACAACTCCTACGAGCAGTATTTC.